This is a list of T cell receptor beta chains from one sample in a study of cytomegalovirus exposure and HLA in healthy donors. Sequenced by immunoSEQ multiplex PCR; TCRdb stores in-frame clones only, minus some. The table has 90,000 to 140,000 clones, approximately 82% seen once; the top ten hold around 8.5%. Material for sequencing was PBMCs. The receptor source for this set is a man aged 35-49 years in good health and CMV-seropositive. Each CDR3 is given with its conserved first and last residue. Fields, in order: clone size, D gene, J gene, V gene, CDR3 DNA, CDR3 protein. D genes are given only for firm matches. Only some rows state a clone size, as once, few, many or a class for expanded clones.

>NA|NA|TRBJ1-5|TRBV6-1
TGTGCCAGCAGCAAGCAGGGATACAATCAGCCCCAGCATTTT
CASSKQGYNQPQHF
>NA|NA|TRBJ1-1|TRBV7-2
TGTGCCAGCAGCCCCGGGGACAAATCTGAAGCTTTCTTT
CASSPGDKSEAFF
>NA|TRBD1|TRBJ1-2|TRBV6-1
TGTGCCAGCAGTGAAGCAGGTATAGGGGGCGCCTATGGCTACACCTTC
CASSEAGIGGAYGYTF
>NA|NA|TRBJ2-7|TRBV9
TGTGCCAGCAGCACCCCAGGATACGAGCAGTACTTC
CASSTPGYEQYF
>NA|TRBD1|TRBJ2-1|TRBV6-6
TGTGCCAGCGGGACAGGGGGCTACAATGAGCAGTTCTTC
CASGTGGYNEQFF
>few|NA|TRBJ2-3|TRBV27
TGTGCCAGCAGTTTACGGGGGAGCACAGATACGCAGTATTTT
CASSLRGSTDTQYF
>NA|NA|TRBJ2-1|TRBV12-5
TGTGCTAGTGGGGCACAGGGTCGTACCTCCAATGAGCAGTTCTTC
CASGAQGRTSNEQFF
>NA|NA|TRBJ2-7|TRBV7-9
TGTGCCAGCAGCTCCCCGACAGGTTTCTGGTACTTC
CASSSPTGFWYF
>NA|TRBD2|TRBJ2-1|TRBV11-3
TGTGCCAGCAGCTCGGGAGGACTATCGGTCAATGAGCAGTTCTTC
CASSSGGLSVNEQFF
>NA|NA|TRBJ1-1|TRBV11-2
TGTGCCAGCAGCTTATTAAAACCCGACTGGTCTGAAGCTTTCTTT
CASSLLKPDWSEAFF
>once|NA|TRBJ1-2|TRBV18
TGTGCCAGCTCCCCCCGATCCAGTGGCTACACCTTC
CASSPRSSGYTF
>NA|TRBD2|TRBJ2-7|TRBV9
TGTGCCAGCAGCCCCCGGTCGGGAGGGTACTCCTACGAGCAGTACTTC
CASSPRSGGYSYEQYF
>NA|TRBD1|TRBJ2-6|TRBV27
TGTGCCAGCAAACCGGGACAGGGTCTATTTGGGGCCAACGGCCTGACTTTC
CASKPGQGLFGANGLTF
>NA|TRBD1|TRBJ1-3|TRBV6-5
TGTGCCAGCAGAAGAGGGACAGGTCCTGGAAACACCATATATTTT
CASRRGTGPGNTIYF
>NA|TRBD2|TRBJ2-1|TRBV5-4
TGTGCCAGCAGCTTGAATTGGCGGGGGGACTACAATGAGCAGTTCTTC
CASSLNWRGDYNEQFF
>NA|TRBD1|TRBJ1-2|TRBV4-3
TGCGCCAGCAGCCAAGATAGGGACAGGGGGTATGGCTACACCTTC
CASSQDRDRGYGYTF
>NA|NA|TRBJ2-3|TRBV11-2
TGTGCCAGCAGCCCCGGCGATTGGGGCCGGGGCACAGATACGCAGTATTTT
CASSPGDWGRGTDTQYF
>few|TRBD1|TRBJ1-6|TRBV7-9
TGTGCCAGCAGTCCGCGGGGACAGGTGTTGTCACCCCTCCACTTT
CASSPRGQVLSPLHF
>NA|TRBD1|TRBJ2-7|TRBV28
TGTGCCAGCAGAGCGGGGACAGGGAATACCTACGAGCAGTACTTC
CASRAGTGNTYEQYF
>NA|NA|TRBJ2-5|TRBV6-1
TGTGCCAGCAGTGCAGGTGGTTACAGTTCCCAAGAGACCCAGTACTTC
CASSAGGYSSQETQYF
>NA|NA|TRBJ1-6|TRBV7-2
TGTGCCAGCAGCTTACGGGTAGTCGGCTCACCCCTCCACTTT
CASSLRVVGSPLHF
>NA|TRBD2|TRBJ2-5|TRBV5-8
TGTGCCAGCAGCCCCCAGCGGGGGTACCAAGAGACCCAGTACTTC
CASSPQRGYQETQYF
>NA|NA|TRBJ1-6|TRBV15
TGTGCCACCAGCAGAGACGACTACTCACCCCTCCACTTT
CATSRDDYSPLHF
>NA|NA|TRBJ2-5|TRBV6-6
TGTGCCAGCAGTTACGCGGACAGCGGCCAGTACTTC
CASSYADSGQYF
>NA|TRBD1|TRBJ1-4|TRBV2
TGTGCCAGCAGGAGGATGGACAGGACTAATGAAAAACTGTTTTTT
CASRRMDRTNEKLFF
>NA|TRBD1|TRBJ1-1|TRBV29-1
TGCAGCGTTGGAGGACAGGGGGTTAACACTGAAGCTTTCTTT
CSVGGQGVNTEAFF
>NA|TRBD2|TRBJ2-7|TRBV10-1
TGCGCCAGCAGCAAAACTAGCGGGAACTCCTACGAGCAGTACTTC
CASSKTSGNSYEQYF
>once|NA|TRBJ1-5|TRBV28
TGTGCCAGCAGTCGAGCTCAGCCCCAGCATTTT
CASSRAQPQHF
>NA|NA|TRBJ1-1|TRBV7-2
TGTGCCAGCAGCACCTTCAGAGGGGGATCTATGCACACTGAAGCTTTCTTT
CASSTFRGGSMHTEAFF
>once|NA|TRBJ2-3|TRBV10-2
TGCGCCAGCAGTGAGGGTCGAAGCTCAGATACGCAGTATTTT
CASSEGRSSDTQYF
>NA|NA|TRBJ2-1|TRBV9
TGTGCCAGCAGCCCCGGGGGACTCGTTTGGGATGAGCAGTTCTTC
CASSPGGLVWDEQFF
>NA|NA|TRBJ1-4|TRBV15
TGTGCCACCAGCAGAGAAGCGGTGATGGGTGGGCTTAATGAAAAACTGTTTTTT
CATSREAVMGGLNEKLFF
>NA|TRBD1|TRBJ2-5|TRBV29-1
TGCAGCGTTGAAGGTCGGCGACAGGGGAGGACCCAGTACTTC
CSVEGRRQGRTQYF
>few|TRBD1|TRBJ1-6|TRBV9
TGTGCCAGCAGCGAGAGGACAGGGGGTAACTCACCCCTCCACTTT
CASSERTGGNSPLHF
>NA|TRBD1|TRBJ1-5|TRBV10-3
TGTGCCATCAGTGTACAGGGGAATCAGCCCCAGCATTTT
CAISVQGNQPQHF
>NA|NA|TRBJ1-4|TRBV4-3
TGCGCCAGCAGCCAAGATCCGGCAGGGGTGGAAAAACTGTTTTTT
CASSQDPAGVEKLFF
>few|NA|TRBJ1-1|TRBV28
TGTGCCAGCACGGCAGGAAACACTGAAGCTTTCTTT
CASTAGNTEAFF
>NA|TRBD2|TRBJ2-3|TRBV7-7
TGTGCTAGCAGCTTGGGGCGGGAGGGCGGCGATACGCAGTATTTT
CASSLGREGGDTQYF
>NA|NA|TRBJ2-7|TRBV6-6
TGTGCCAGCAGTTACTCGACCCAGGGGACATACGAGCAGTACTTC
CASSYSTQGTYEQYF
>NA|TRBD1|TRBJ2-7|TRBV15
TGTGCCACCAGCAGCAAGAAACAGGGGGCGCTTACGAGCTTAAACTTC
CATSSKKQGALTSLNF
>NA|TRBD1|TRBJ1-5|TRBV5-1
TGCGCCAGCAGCCCGGGACAGGGGAATCAGCCCCAGCATTTT
CASSPGQGNQPQHF
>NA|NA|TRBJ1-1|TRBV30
TGTGCCTGGAGGGCGGGGTCCAACACTGAAGCTTTCTTT
CAWRAGSNTEAFF
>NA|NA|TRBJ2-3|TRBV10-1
TGCGCCAGCAGTGAGTCGAGGTCGGATACGCAGTATTTT
CASSESRSDTQYF
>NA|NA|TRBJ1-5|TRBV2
TGTGCCAGCAGTGGTTGGGGAGGCAATCAGCCCCAGCATTTT
CASSGWGGNQPQHF
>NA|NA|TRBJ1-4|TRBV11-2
TGTGCCAGCAGCTTAGGGTACTCAACTAATGAAAAACTGTTTTTT
CASSLGYSTNEKLFF
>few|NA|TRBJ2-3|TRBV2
TGTGCCAGCCGCAGACAGGTTAGCACAGATACGCAGTATTTT
CASRRQVSTDTQYF